Listed below are T cell receptor beta chains from one sample, sequenced in a study of shared clonotypes between healthy human individuals. TCRdb's table, derived via immunoSEQ multiplex PCR, lists solely in-frame clones and lacks some. The data contain 850,000 to 1,200,000 clones, approximately 76% of them singletons. Sequenced material: memory CD4+ T cells sorted from blood. The source of these receptors is a man younger than 35 in good health. The CDR3 runs from the conserved cysteine through the conserved F or W. Fields, in order: V gene, J gene, clone size, D gene, CDR3 protein, CDR3 DNA. D genes are given only for firm matches. Expanded clones are given a class, and other clones once, few, many or no size at all.

>TRBV15|TRBJ2-6|.|TRBD1
CATRPGGVKSGANVLTF
TGTGCCACTCGACCAGGGGGCGTAAAATCTGGGGCCAACGTCCTGACTTTC
>TRBV28|TRBJ1-4|.|.
CASSGGAKEKLFF
TGTGCCAGCAGTGGGGGGGCCAAGGAAAAACTGTTTTTT
>TRBV7-9|TRBJ2-3|.|TRBD2
CASSLASGSADTQYF
TGTGCCAGCAGCTTAGCTAGCGGGAGCGCAGATACGCAGTATTTT
>TRBV19|TRBJ1-5|few|.
CASSQGGPQPQHF
TGTGCCAGTTCCCAGGGAGGGCCGCAGCCCCAGCATTTT
>TRBV2|TRBJ1-2|.|TRBD1
CASRTGGGNYGYTF
TGTGCCAGCCGGACAGGGGGAGGTAACTATGGCTACACCTTC
>TRBV28|TRBJ1-5|few|.
CASSISRGDQPQHF
TGTGCCAGCTCGATATCGAGGGGAGATCAGCCCCAGCATTTT
>TRBV5-4|TRBJ2-3|once|TRBD2
CASSLDSGTLGGQYF
TGTGCCAGCAGCTTGGATAGCGGGACCCTGGGCGGGCAGTATTTT
>TRBV6-1|TRBJ2-7|.|.
CASSEMGPGPYEQYF
TGTGCCAGCAGTGAGATGGGGCCAGGCCCCTACGAGCAGTACTTC
>TRBV18|TRBJ2-2|few|.
CASSPYLTGELFF
TGTGCCAGCTCACCATACCTAACCGGGGAGCTGTTTTTT
>TRBV18|TRBJ2-7|.|TRBD1
CASSPFPTGTYEQYF
TGTGCCAGCTCACCATTCCCGACAGGGACCTACGAGCAGTACTTC
>TRBV6-1|TRBJ1-1|.|.
CASSEAGGNTEAFF
TGTGCCAGCAGTGAAGCCGGAGGGAACACTGAAGCTTTCTTT
>TRBV7-9|TRBJ1-5|.|.
CASSSDTSNQPQHF
TGTGCCAGCAGCTCGGACACGAGCAATCAGCCCCAGCATTTT
>TRBV7-8|TRBJ2-7|.|.
CASSLVRNYEQYF
TGTGCCAGCAGCTTAGTACGGAACTACGAGCAGTACTTC
>TRBV29-1|TRBJ2-1|.|.
CSVAGAGNEQFF
TGCAGCGTTGCGGGGGCGGGCAATGAGCAGTTCTTC
>TRBV5-1|TRBJ2-7|.|.
CASSPGGGPYEQYF
TGCGCCAGCAGCCCGGGTGGGGGGCCCTACGAGCAGTACTTC
>TRBV6-6|TRBJ2-4|.|TRBD2
CASSYPGGTRVF
TGTGCCAGCAGTTACCCGGGGGGAACGCGGGTCTTC
>TRBV4-1|TRBJ2-5|.|.
CASSQISQRETQYF
TGCGCCAGCAGCCAAATTAGCCAGCGGGAGACCCAGTACTTC
>TRBV6-6|TRBJ2-5|.|TRBD1
CASSFAGGPQETQYF
TGTGCCAGCAGTTTCGCAGGGGGACCCCAAGAGACCCAGTACTTC
>TRBV4-1|TRBJ1-1|.|.
CASSPGTAKDTEAFF
TGCGCCAGCAGCCCTGGGACGGCTAAGGACACTGAAGCTTTCTTT
>TRBV15|TRBJ1-4|.|.
CATSRDITEKLFF
TGTGCCACCAGCAGAGATATAACGGAAAAACTGTTTTTT
>TRBV29-1|TRBJ1-2|few|TRBD1
CSVEDRGQGVGYGYTF
TGCAGCGTTGAAGATCGGGGCCAGGGGGTAGGCTATGGCTACACCTTC
>TRBV6-6|TRBJ2-2|.|.
CASSSPARGTGELFF
TGTGCCAGCAGTTCCCCCGCCAGGGGCACCGGGGAGCTGTTTTTT
>TRBV28|TRBJ2-7|.|.
CASSLGRRYTYEQYF
TGTGCCAGCAGTTTAGGGCGGAGATACACCTACGAGCAGTACTTC
>TRBV30|TRBJ1-6|.|.
CAWSSRTESSPLHF
TGTGCCTGGAGTTCGCGGACAGAGTCATCACCCCTCCACTTT
>TRBV6-5|TRBJ1-2|.|.
CASSLGAHYGYTF
TGTGCCAGCAGTCTTGGAGCACACTATGGCTACACCTTC
>TRBV5-1|TRBJ2-3|.|TRBD1
CASSGTGVGTDTQYF
TGCGCCAGCAGCGGGACAGGGGTAGGAACAGATACGCAGTATTTT
>TRBV7-2|TRBJ2-7|.|TRBD2
CASSFAAGGRYEQYF
TGTGCCAGCAGCTTCGCAGCGGGGGGCAGATACGAGCAGTACTTC
>TRBV7-2|TRBJ2-2|.|.
CASSATLTGELFF
TGTGCCAGCAGCGCGACACTTACCGGGGAGCTGTTTTTT
>TRBV28|TRBJ1-2|.|.
CASSLSGIYGYTF
TGTGCCAGCAGTTTATCCGGGATCTATGGCTACACCTTC
>TRBV7-2|TRBJ2-1|.|.
CASTQRGAGAQSSYNEQFF
TGTGCCAGCACCCAAAGGGGGGCGGGAGCCCAGAGCTCCTACAATGAGCAGTTCTTC